One and the same sample provided the 6 T cell receptor beta chains below, sequenced in a study of human T cells and chemical hapten exposure. The time point here: pre-sensitization, week 0. The treatment denotes: therapeutic diphenylcyclopropenone sensitization with weekly scalp DPC. TCRdb itself ran the RACE reads through MiXCR, one entry per CDR3 protein. The data show a few hundred thousand distinct CDR3 sequences, around 5.5% seen once. The sample was whole blood, taken in connection with sensitization to the hapten diphenylcyclopropenone (DPC). The origin of the receptors is a woman between 18 and 29 years old with alopecia areata. Some clones in this sample may be carry-over from other donors' samples.

The table lists this clonotype with many counts. This chain uses TRBV7-2 with TRBJ2-3, with D perhaps matching TRBD2 (5 bases). The V end lost 0 bases, the J end lost 4 bases, and 5 bases lay between the germline ends. Per the germline V gene, CDR1 is SGHTA and CDR2 is FQGNSA. The CDR3 is 13 amino acids. CDR3 region: CASSLALADTQYF. The CDR3 DNA reads TGTGCCAGCAGCTTAGCACTAGCAGATACGCAGTATTTT.

This clonotype came up many times. The chain joins TRBV20-1 to TRBJ1-3; 7 nucleotides line up with TRBD1. Trimming cost V 6 bases and J 2 bases; bases outside gene matches: 4. Germline V CDR1 and CDR2: DFQATT, SNEGSKA (reference sequence). The CDR3 totals 13 residues. The DNA for the CDR3 is TGCAGTGCCGATCAGGGGGCTGGAAACACCATATATTTT. Its translation: CSADQGAGNTIYF.

There are many counts of this clonotype. The chain combines TRBV10-3 with TRBJ2-3, with 12 nucleotides matching TRBD2. The CDR3 has 18 residues. After removal of 0 bases from V and 4 bases from J, the junction contained 8 bases not matched to a gene. Germline V lookup: CDR1 ENHRY, CDR2 SYGVKD. CDR3 DNA sequence: TGTGCCATCAGTGAGTCAAGTAGGACTAGCGGGGTTTCAGATACGCAGTATTTT. Amino acid sequence: CAISESSRTSGVSDTQYF.

There are a few counts of this clonotype. The chain has TRBV9 and TRBJ2-3; TRBD1 agrees at 8 bases. Germline assignment: CDR1 SGDLS and CDR2 YYNGEE. Trimming took 4 bases from V and 3 from J; bases not matched to a gene: 7. The CDR3 has 15 residues. The CDR3 is CASSPIQGETDTQYF. The CDR3 DNA follows: TGTGCCAGCAGCCCAATACAGGGGGAAACAGATACGCAGTATTTT.

This clonotype was seen a handful of times. J is TRBJ1-1 and V is TRBV12-3 or TRBV12-4; the D is unclear. This CDR3 is 18 amino acids long. Trimming took off 3 bases at V and 6 bases at J, with 26 bases between the two ends. In DNA form, the CDR3 reads TGTGCCAGCAGTTTGTTATGGCCTATAAACGAGGATGGGGCTGAAGCTTTCTTT. It yields the protein CASSLLWPINEDGAEAFF.

There are a few counts of this clonotype. The rearrangement joins TRBV5-1 to TRBJ1-2, with D perhaps TRBD1 (5 bases). The CDR3 is 15 amino acids. The V end was cut by 4 bases, the J end by 0 bases, with 13 bases between. The germline V gene has CDR1 SGHRS and CDR2 YFSETQ. CDR3: CASSTRAASNYGYTF. The CDR3 DNA reads TGCGCCAGCAGCACCAGGGCGGCATCTAACTATGGCTACACCTTC.